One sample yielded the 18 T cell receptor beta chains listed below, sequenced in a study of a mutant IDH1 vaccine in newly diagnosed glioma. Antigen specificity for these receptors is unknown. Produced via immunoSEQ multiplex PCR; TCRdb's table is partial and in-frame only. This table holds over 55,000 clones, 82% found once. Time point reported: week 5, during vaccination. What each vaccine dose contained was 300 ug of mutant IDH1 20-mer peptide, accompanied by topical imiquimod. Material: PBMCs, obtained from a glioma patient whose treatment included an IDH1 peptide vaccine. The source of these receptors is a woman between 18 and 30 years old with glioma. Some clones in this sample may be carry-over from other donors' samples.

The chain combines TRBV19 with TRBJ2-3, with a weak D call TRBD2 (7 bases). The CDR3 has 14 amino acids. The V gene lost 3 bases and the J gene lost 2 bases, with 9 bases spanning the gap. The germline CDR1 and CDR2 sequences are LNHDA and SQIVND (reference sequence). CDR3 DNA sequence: TGTGCCAGTAGTATGGGGGGGCTCACAGATACGCAGTATTTT. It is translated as CASSMGGLTDTQYF.

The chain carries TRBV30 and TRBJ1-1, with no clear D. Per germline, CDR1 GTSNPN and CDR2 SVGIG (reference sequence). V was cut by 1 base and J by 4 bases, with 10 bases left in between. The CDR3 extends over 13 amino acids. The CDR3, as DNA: TGTGCCTGGAGTGAAGGGATATTCACTGAAGCTTTCTTT. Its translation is CAWSEGIFTEAFF.

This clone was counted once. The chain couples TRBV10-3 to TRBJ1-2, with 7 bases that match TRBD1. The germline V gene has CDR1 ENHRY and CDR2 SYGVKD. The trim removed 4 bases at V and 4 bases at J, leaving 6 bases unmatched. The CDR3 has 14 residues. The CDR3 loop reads CAISGETGSYGYTF. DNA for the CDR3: TGTGCCATCAGTGGGGAGACAGGGAGCTATGGCTACACCTTC.

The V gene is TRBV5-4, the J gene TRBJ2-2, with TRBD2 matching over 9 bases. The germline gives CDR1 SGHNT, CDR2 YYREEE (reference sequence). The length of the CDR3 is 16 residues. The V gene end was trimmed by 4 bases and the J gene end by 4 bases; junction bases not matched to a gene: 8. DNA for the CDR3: TGTGCCAGCAGCCCCCCTGCGGGGGGGCCCACCGGGGAGCTGTTTTTT. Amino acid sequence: CASSPPAGGPTGELFF. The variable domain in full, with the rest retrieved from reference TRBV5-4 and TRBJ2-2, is ETGVTQSPTHLIKTRGQQVTLRCSSQSGHNTVSWYQQALGQGPQFIFQYYREEENGRGNFPPRFSGLQFPNYSSELNVNALELDDSALYLCASSPPAGGPTGELFFGEGSRLTVL.

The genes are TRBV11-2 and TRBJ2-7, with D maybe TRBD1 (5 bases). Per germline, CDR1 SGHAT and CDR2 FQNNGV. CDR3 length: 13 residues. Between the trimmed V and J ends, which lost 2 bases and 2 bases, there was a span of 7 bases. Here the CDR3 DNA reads TGTGCCAGCAGCTTATTCAGGGCCTACGAGCAGTACTTC. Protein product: CASSLFRAYEQYF.

DNA for the CDR3: TGTGCCAGCAGTCGTCCCGGGACAGGGGAGCCCCAGCATTTT. This sequence encodes CASSRPGTGEPQHF. This sequence joins TRBV28 and TRBJ1-5; TRBD1 aligns across 10 bases. CDR3 size: 14 residues. Germline values: CDR1 MDHEN, CDR2 SYDVKM. Germline trimming cut 5 bases from V and 8 bases from J; bases unmatched to any gene: 6.

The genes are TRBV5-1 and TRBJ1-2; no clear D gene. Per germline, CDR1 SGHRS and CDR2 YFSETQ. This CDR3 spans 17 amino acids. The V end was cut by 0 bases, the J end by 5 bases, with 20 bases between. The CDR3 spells CASSLAGIGSGIYGYTF. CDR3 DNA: TGCGCCAGCAGCTTGGCCGGTATAGGGAGTGGGATTTATGGCTACACCTTC.

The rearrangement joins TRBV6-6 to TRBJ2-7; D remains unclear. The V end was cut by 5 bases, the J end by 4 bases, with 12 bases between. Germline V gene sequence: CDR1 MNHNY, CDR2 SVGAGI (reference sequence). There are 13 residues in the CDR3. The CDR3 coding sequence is TGTGCCAGCAGTGCCGAAGGGCGGTACGAGCAGTACTTC. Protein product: CASSAEGRYEQYF.

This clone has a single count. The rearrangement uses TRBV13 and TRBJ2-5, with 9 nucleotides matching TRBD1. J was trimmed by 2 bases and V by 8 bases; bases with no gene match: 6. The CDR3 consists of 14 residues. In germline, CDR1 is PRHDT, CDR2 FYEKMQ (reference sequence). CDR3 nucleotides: TGTGCCAGCCGGCGGGACAGGGTTCAAGAGACCCAGTACTTC. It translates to CASRRDRVQETQYF.

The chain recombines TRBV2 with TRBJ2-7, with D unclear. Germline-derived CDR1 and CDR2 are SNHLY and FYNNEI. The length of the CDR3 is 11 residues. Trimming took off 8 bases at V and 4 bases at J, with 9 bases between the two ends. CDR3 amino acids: CASSAQYEQYF. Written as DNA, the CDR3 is TGTGCCAGCTCGGCGCAGTACGAGCAGTACTTC.

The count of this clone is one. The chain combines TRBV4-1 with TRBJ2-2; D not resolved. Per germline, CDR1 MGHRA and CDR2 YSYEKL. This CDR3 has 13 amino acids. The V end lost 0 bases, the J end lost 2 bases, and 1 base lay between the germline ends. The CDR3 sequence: CASSQDNTGELFF. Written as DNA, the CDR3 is TGCGCCAGCAGCCAAGACAACACCGGGGAGCTGTTTTTT.

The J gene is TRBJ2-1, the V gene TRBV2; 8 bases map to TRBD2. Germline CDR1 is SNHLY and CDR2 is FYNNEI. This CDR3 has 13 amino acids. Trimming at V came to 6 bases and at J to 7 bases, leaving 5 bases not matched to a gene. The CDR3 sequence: CASSPGLGNEQFF. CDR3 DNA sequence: TGTGCCAGCAGCCCGGGACTAGGTAATGAGCAGTTCTTC.

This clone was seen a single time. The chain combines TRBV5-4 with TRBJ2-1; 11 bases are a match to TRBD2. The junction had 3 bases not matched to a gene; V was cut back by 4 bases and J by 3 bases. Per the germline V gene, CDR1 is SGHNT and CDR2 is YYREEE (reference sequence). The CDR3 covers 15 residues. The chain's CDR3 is CASSPTSGSYNEQFF. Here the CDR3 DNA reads TGTGCCAGCAGCCCAACTAGCGGGAGCTACAATGAGCAGTTCTTC.

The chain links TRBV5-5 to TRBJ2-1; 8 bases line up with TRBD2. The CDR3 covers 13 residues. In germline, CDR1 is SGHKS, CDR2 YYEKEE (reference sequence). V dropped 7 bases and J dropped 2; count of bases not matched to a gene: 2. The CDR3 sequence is CASETSAYNEQFF. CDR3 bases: TGTGCCAGCGAGACTAGCGCCTACAATGAGCAGTTCTTC.

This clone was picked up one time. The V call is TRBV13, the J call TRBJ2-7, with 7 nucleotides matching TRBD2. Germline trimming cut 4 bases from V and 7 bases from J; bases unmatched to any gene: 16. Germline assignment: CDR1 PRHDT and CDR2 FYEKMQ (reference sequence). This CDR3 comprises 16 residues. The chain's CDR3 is CASSSVREVEGREQYF. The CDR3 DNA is TGTGCCAGCAGCTCAGTACGGGAGGTCGAGGGTAGAGAGCAGTACTTC. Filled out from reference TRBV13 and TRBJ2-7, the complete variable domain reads AAGVIQSPRHLIKEKRETATLKCYPIPRHDTVYWYQQGPGQDPQFLISFYEKMQSDKGSIPDRFSAQQFSDYHSELNMSSLELGDSALYFCASSSVREVEGREQYFGPGTRLTVT.

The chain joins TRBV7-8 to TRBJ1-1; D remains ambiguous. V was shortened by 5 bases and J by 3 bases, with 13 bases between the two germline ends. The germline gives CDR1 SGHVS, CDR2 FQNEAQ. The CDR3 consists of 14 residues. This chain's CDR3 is CASSADWGHTEAFF. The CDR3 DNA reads TGTGCCAGCAGCGCCGACTGGGGTCACACTGAAGCTTTCTTT.

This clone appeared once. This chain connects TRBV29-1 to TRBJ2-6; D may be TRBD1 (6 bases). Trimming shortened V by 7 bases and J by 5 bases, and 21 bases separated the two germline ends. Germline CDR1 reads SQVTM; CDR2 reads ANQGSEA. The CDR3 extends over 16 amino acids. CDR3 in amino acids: CSDRRPGVSRANVLTF. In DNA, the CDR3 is TGCAGCGACCGGCGCCCAGGGGTATCTCGGGCCAACGTCCTGACTTTC.

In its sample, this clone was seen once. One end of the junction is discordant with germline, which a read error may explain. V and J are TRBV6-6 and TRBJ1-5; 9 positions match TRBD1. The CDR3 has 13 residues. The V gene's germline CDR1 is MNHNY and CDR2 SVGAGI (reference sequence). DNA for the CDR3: TGTGCCACTGGGACAGGGATCGACCAGCCCCGGCATTTT. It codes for CATGTGIDQPRHF.